This section outlines one T cell receptor beta chain sequence together with its context. Its antigen is not identified. CDR1 is MNHNS and CDR2 is SASEGT in the germline V gene. Trimming took 5 bases from V and 0 from J, leaving 13 bases between them. The CDR3 has 15 amino acids. The data belong to a study of T cells in narcolepsy. Study background: Patients with NT1 or NT2 and healthy control donors were enrolled. Study-level results: Autoreactive HCRT-specific and TRIB2-specific clonotypes were marked in same-patient CSF-versus-blood CD4+ comparisons.

Here immunoSEQ multiplex PCR was the method, and the copy in TCRdb shows in-frame clones only, minus some. This table holds 15,000 to 20,000 clones, over 75% found once. This TCR derives from a human donor in good health. V is TRBV6-1 and J is TRBJ1-2; tentatively, D is TRBD1 (6 bases). The specimen was memory (CD45RA-) CD4+ T cells from blood. The CDR3 loop is CASSNAGTSNYGYTF. The CDR3 DNA reads TGTGCCAGCAGTAACGCCGGGACATCTAACTATGGCTACACCTTC.